The 26 T cell receptor beta chains below come from one sample, sequenced in a study of T cell clones after liver transplantation. Measured with immunoSEQ multiplex PCR; TCRdb has only the in-frame clones, and not every one. This table holds nearly 55,000 clones, around 84% found once. Here the sequenced sample was CD4+ T cells from blood, taken before liver transplant. The receptors stem from a human donor who received a liver transplant.

The genes are TRBV18 and TRBJ2-7; unclear D gene. CDR3 length equals 12 residues. V lost 3 bases and J 6 bases, leaving 9 bases between the germline ends. In germline, CDR1 is KGHSH, CDR2 LQKENI. This CDR3 reads CASSPFSSEQYF. CDR3 DNA sequence: TGTGCCAGCTCACCGTTTAGCAGCGAGCAGTACTTC. The complete variable domain, with remaining parts taken from reference TRBV18 and TRBJ2-7, reads NAGVMQNPRHLVRRRGQEARLRCSPMKGHSHVYWYRQLPEEGLKFMVYLQKENIIDESGMPKERFSAEFPKEGPSILRIQQVVRGDSAAYFCASSPFSSEQYFGPGTRLTVT.

The rearrangement uses TRBV28 and TRBJ1-1; 8 bases agree with TRBD1. There are 15 residues in the CDR3. The germline V gene has CDR1 MDHEN and CDR2 SYDVKM. V lost 3 bases and J lost 4; bases outside the gene matches: 7. In DNA form, the CDR3 reads TGTGCCAGCAGTTTCCCGCAGGGGGCGGCCACTGAAGCTTTCTTT. Its translation: CASSFPQGAATEAFF.

The genes are TRBV6-5 and TRBJ1-3; D ambiguous. Germline CDR1 is MNHEY and CDR2 is SVGAGI. V was trimmed by 0 bases and J by 1 base, leaving 4 bases between them. The CDR3 has 14 amino acids. CDR3 protein: CASSYSTSGNTIYF. In nucleotides, the CDR3 is TGTGCCAGCAGTTACTCGACTTCTGGAAACACCATATATTTT.

The chain joins TRBV11-2 to TRBJ1-1; D is unresolved. Between the trimmed V and J ends, which lost 2 bases and 2 bases, there was a span of 9 bases. This CDR3 contains 14 residues. The V gene's germline CDR1 is SGHAT and CDR2 FQNNGV. In DNA form, the CDR3 reads TGTGCCAGCAGCTTATTAAACAGAAACACTGAAGCTTTCTTT. Amino acid sequence: CASSLLNRNTEAFF.

The chain is built from TRBV28 and TRBJ1-1; D remains unclear. Germline V lookup: CDR1 MDHEN, CDR2 SYDVKM. Between the trimmed V and J ends, which lost 10 bases and 2 bases, there was a span of 11 bases. CDR3 size: 12 residues. CDR3 sequence (DNA): TGTGCCACCGAGGACGGAAACACTGAAGCTTTCTTT. Its translation is CATEDGNTEAFF.

The chain employs TRBV29-1 and TRBJ2-3; TRBD2 agrees at 8 bases. The V gene's germline CDR1 is SQVTM and CDR2 ANQGSEA. V dropped 0 bases and J dropped 2; count of bases not matched to a gene: 10. CDR3 length equals 17 residues. In DNA form, the CDR3 reads TGCAGCGTTGAAGATCCCATAGCGGGGATACCCACAGATACGCAGTATTTT. As protein: CSVEDPIAGIPTDTQYF.

The chain carries TRBV19 and TRBJ2-1; the D gene is possibly TRBD2 (5 bases). In germline, CDR1 is LNHDA, CDR2 SQIVND (reference sequence). CDR3 size: 16 residues. V lost 10 bases to trimming and J lost 5 bases, with 24 bases between them. Written as DNA, the CDR3 is TGTGCCACCCTTCCACCGTTAGCGACCCTACACAATGAGCAGTTCTTC. Encoded protein: CATLPPLATLHNEQFF.

The genes are TRBV11-3 and TRBJ2-1; 11 nucleotides match TRBD1. The CDR3 is made up of 14 amino acids. Trimming at V came to 1 base and at J to 7 bases, leaving 0 bases not matched to a gene. Per the germline V gene, CDR1 is SGHNT and CDR2 is YENEEA. Here the CDR3 reads CASSLGDRGNEQFF. Written as DNA, the CDR3 is TGTGCCAGCAGCTTAGGGGACAGGGGGAATGAGCAGTTCTTC.

The chain combines TRBV6-4 with TRBJ2-7, with 8 bases fitting TRBD1. Germline V gene lookup returns CDR1 MRHNA and CDR2 SNTAGT. The CDR3 is 13 residues long. The ends lost 10 bases at V and 7 bases at J; junction bases unmatched: 12. The CDR3: CATRQGAAGEQYF. DNA for the CDR3: TGTGCCACCCGTCAGGGGGCGGCCGGTGAGCAGTACTTC.

The J gene is TRBJ2-7, the V gene TRBV7-3; D is undetermined. Trimming stripped 5 bases from V and 5 bases from J, with 16 bases between. The germline V gene has CDR1 SGHTA and CDR2 FQGTGA. The CDR3 has 14 residues. The DNA for the CDR3 is TGTGCCAGCAGCCCCCGGGCCCAAATCGACGAGCAGTACTTC. This translates into CASSPRAQIDEQYF.

The chain joins TRBV5-1 to TRBJ2-5; 8 nucleotides align to TRBD2. After removal of 5 bases from V and 5 bases from J, the junction contained 17 bases not matched to a gene. The CDR3 totals 17 residues. Germline V gene lookup returns CDR1 SGHRS and CDR2 YFSETQ. CDR3 region: CASRSGPRGGKEETQYF. The CDR3 coding sequence is TGCGCCAGCAGATCCGGCCCTCGGGGGGGGAAGGAGGAGACCCAGTACTTC. Combining the CDR3 with reference TRBV5-1 and TRBJ2-5 gives the whole variable domain KAGVTQTPRYLIKTRGQQVTLSCSPISGHRSVSWYQQTPGQGLQFLFEYFSETQRNKGNFPGRFSGRQFSNSRSEMNVSTLELGDSALYLCASRSGPRGGKEETQYFGPGTRLLVL.

This chain joins TRBV5-6 and TRBJ1-3, with D possibly being TRBD1 (6 bases). The germline gives CDR1 SGHDT, CDR2 YYEEEE. Trimming took 4 bases from V and 3 from J, leaving 20 bases between them. The CDR3 loop spans 17 amino acids. The CDR3 reads CASSRYEGGVVGNTIYF. The CDR3 DNA sequence: TGTGCCAGCAGCCGCTACGAGGGGGGAGTAGTTGGAAACACCATATATTTT. Combining the CDR3 with reference TRBV5-6 and TRBJ1-3 gives the whole variable domain DAGVTQSPTHLIKTRGQQVTLRCSPKSGHDTVSWYQQALGQGPQFIFQYYEEEERQRGNFPDRFSGHQFPNYSSELNVNALLLGDSALYLCASSRYEGGVVGNTIYFGEGSWLTVV.

The chain uses TRBV4-3 and TRBJ2-3; D is unresolved. This CDR3 has 14 amino acids. V lost 2 bases, J lost 3 bases, and 9 bases lay in between. Germline-derived CDR1 and CDR2 are LGHNA and YSLEER. The CDR3 loop is CASSQNWQTDTQYF. CDR3 DNA: TGCGCCAGCAGCCAAAATTGGCAGACAGATACGCAGTATTTT.

The chain is built from TRBV5-6 and TRBJ1-5, with D possibly being TRBD1 (6 bases). V gave up 3 bases and J gave up 8 bases, with 21 bases separating them. Per the germline V gene, CDR1 is SGHDT and CDR2 is YYEEEE. This CDR3 spans 16 amino acids. CDR3 region: CASSSSYVRGVKPQHF. CDR3 nucleotide sequence: TGTGCCAGCAGCTCCTCTTACGTCAGGGGCGTCAAGCCCCAGCATTTT.

The V gene is TRBV6-5, the J gene TRBJ1-5; D not certain. Trimming cost V 6 bases and J 5 bases, with 17 bases left between them. Germline V gene data show CDR1 as MNHEY and CDR2 as SVGAGI. The CDR3 is 15 amino acids. This CDR3 reads CASSQAIGIDQPQHF. The DNA of the CDR3 is TGTGCCAGCAGCCAGGCCATCGGGATAGATCAGCCCCAGCATTTT.

The J gene is TRBJ1-5, the V gene TRBV7-2; no clear D. Germline V gene data show CDR1 as SGHTA and CDR2 as FQGNSA. V was trimmed by 1 base and J by 7 bases, leaving 11 bases between them. This CDR3 has 14 amino acids. CDR3 in amino acids: CASSLERVRQPQHF. CDR3 DNA sequence: TGTGCCAGCAGCTTAGAAAGGGTCCGGCAGCCCCAGCATTTT.

This clone has just one count. This sequence joins TRBV18 and TRBJ2-1; 8 positions agree with TRBD2. Germline-derived CDR1 and CDR2 are KGHSH and LQKENI. Trimming removed 3 bases from V and 4 bases from J; junction bases left unmatched: 8. This CDR3 is 16 amino acids long. The CDR3 nucleotides read TGTGCCAGCTCACCCTTCCCGGGAGGGCCATACAATGAGCAGTTCTTC. It translates to CASSPFPGGPYNEQFF.

This chain uses TRBV6-1 with TRBJ2-7; 7 nucleotides agree with TRBD1. CDR3 length: 15 residues. The V and J ends lost 6 bases and 0 bases, in that order; junction bases with no gene match: 8. Per the germline V gene, CDR1 is MNHNS and CDR2 is SASEGT. CDR3: CASSLGTDISYEQYF. In nucleotides, the CDR3 is TGTGCCAGCAGCCTAGGGACAGATATCTCCTACGAGCAGTACTTC.

The chain combines TRBV7-3 with TRBJ1-1; D ambiguous. V shed 2 bases and J shed 5 bases, with 12 bases lying between them. The CDR3 runs to 14 residues. The germline V gene has CDR1 SGHTA and CDR2 FQGTGA. The CDR3, as DNA: TGTGCCAGCAGCTTAGGGGTAGGGAAGACTGAAGCTTTCTTT. Translated, it gives CASSLGVGKTEAFF.

CDR3 protein: CASSEGTGLNEKLFF. Written as DNA, the CDR3 is TGTGCCAGCAGTGAAGGGACAGGGCTAAATGAAAAACTGTTTTTT. The chain carries TRBV6-1 and TRBJ1-4; TRBD1 matches at 8 bases. The CDR3 loop spans 15 amino acids. The ends lost 1 base at V and 5 bases at J; junction bases unmatched: 3. The germline CDR1 and CDR2 sequences are MNHNS and SASEGT.

This chain joins TRBV19 and TRBJ2-1; 7 positions match TRBD2. The J segment lost 9 bases and the V segment lost 5 bases, leaving 10 bases of the junction unmatched. The germline gives CDR1 LNHDA, CDR2 SQIVND (reference sequence). The CDR3 sequence is 14 residues long. CDR3 DNA sequence: TGTGCCAGTAGTGATAGGACTAGTCGGGGTGAGCAGTTCTTC. It codes for CASSDRTSRGEQFF. Full variable domain (missing parts from reference TRBV19 and TRBJ2-1): DGGITQSPKYLFRKEGQNVTLSCEQNLNHDAMYWYRQDPGQGLRLIYYSQIVNDFQKGDIAEGYSVSREKKESFPLTVTSAQKNPTAFYLCASSDRTSRGEQFFGPGTRLTVL.

This clone occurred a few times. The rearrangement links TRBV18 to TRBJ2-5, with D hard to call. CDR1 is KGHSH, CDR2 LQKENI, per germline. Trimming took 5 bases from V and 0 from J, leaving 4 bases between them. The CDR3 runs to 12 residues. In DNA form, the CDR3 reads TGTGCCAGCTCAGGATACCAAGAGACCCAGTACTTC. Its protein product is CASSGYQETQYF.

This chain connects TRBV11-2 to TRBJ2-1; the match to TRBD2 covers 16 bases. Germline values: CDR1 SGHAT, CDR2 FQNNGV. CDR3 length: 17 residues. V lost 1 base, J lost 9 bases, and 6 bases stayed unmatched. The CDR3, as DNA: TGTGCCAGCAGCTTAGTTATTGGGACTAGCGGGAGGGGTGAGCAGTTCTTC. This translates into CASSLVIGTSGRGEQFF.

The rearrangement joins TRBV19 to TRBJ2-2; 7 bases are shared with TRBD2. There are 15 residues in the CDR3. CDR1 LNHDA and CDR2 SQIVND come from the germline V gene (reference sequence). V shed 7 bases and J 3 bases; nucleotides not matched to a gene: 8. The DNA for the CDR3 is TGTGCCAGTACACATAATAGCGGGCACACCGGGGAGCTGTTTTTT. It is translated as CASTHNSGHTGELFF.

The chain combines TRBV2 with TRBJ2-5; 9 bases map to TRBD1. The ends lost 8 bases at V and 4 bases at J; junction bases unmatched: 8. CDR1 SNHLY and CDR2 FYNNEI come from the germline V gene. This CDR3 is 14 amino acids long. The CDR3 region is CASQQGARGETQYF. The CDR3 nucleotides are TGTGCCAGCCAACAGGGGGCACGCGGAGAGACCCAGTACTTC.

The chain links TRBV12-5 to TRBJ1-1, with 7 nucleotides matching TRBD1. Trimming cost V 5 bases and J 7 bases; bases outside gene matches: 7. The germline CDR1 and CDR2 sequences are LGHNT and FRNRAP. There are 13 residues in the CDR3. The CDR3 loop is CASGEAPGGEAFF. The CDR3 DNA follows: TGTGCTAGTGGTGAAGCCCCAGGGGGTGAAGCTTTCTTT.